These 10 T cell receptor beta chains were all obtained from the same sample, sequenced in a study of cytomegalovirus exposure and HLA in healthy donors. The PCR had 60 Vbeta and 13 Jbeta primers. Some clones are missing from TCRdb's copy, which holds only in-frame ones; the method was immunoSEQ multiplex PCR. The sample holds around 150,000 clones; approximately 79% are singletons and the top ten take around 0.97%. The sample comprised PBMCs. These receptors were collected from a woman between 50 and 59 years old in good health and CMV-seropositive.

The chain couples TRBV7-9 to TRBJ2-7; 9 bases line up with TRBD2. Germline loops: CDR1 SEHNR, CDR2 FQNEAQ (reference sequence). Trimming cost V 2 bases and J 2 bases; bases outside gene matches: 1. The CDR3 loop spans 14 amino acids. CDR3 residues: CASSLSGRPYEQYF. For the CDR3, the DNA is TGTGCCAGCAGCTTAAGCGGGAGGCCCTACGAGCAGTACTTC.

The chain recombines TRBV7-2 with TRBJ2-1, with 10 nucleotides matching TRBD1. The CDR3 is 15 residues long. After removal of 5 bases from V and 3 bases from J, the junction contained 4 bases not matched to a gene. Germline lookup yields CDR1 SGHTA and CDR2 FQGNSA. CDR3 region: CASSPGQGSYNEQFF. The CDR3 nucleotides are TGTGCCAGCAGCCCGGGACAGGGGAGCTACAATGAGCAGTTCTTC. The full variable domain, completed using reference TRBV7-2 and TRBJ2-1, is GAGVSQSPSNKVTEKGKDVELRCDPISGHTALYWYRQSLGQGLEFLIYFQGNSAPDKSGLPSDRFSAERTGGSVSTLTIQRTQQEDSAVYLCASSPGQGSYNEQFFGPGTRLTVL.

The chain combines TRBV4-3 with TRBJ1-2; 8 bases are shared with TRBD1. The germline CDR1 and CDR2 sequences are LGHNA and YSLEER. Trimming removed 1 base from V and 2 bases from J; junction bases left unmatched: 6. The CDR3 has 16 amino acids. Here the CDR3 reads CASSQGTDRGNYGYTF. CDR3 sequence (DNA): TGCGCCAGCAGCCAAGGTACCGACAGGGGAAACTATGGCTACACCTTC.

This clone appeared a single time. The chain joins TRBV5-1 to TRBJ2-5; TRBD1 might be the D (7 bases). The V end lost 4 bases, the J end lost 2 bases, and 15 bases lay between the germline ends. There are 15 residues in the CDR3. Germline assignment: CDR1 SGHRS and CDR2 YFSETQ. CDR3 amino acids: CASSAGTALQETQYF. CDR3 in DNA: TGCGCCAGCAGCGCGGGGACAGCACTTCAAGAGACCCAGTACTTC.

A few counts support this clone. V usage is TRBV28 and J usage is TRBJ1-2, with 7 nucleotides matching TRBD1. The germline V gene encodes CDR1 MDHEN and CDR2 SYDVKM. V shed 4 bases, J shed 4 bases, and the junction held 27 bases outside the gene matches. CDR3 size: 21 residues. Here the CDR3 reads CASSSIRKPQTGDRGVYGYTF. The CDR3 DNA sequence: TGTGCCAGCAGTTCAATACGCAAACCCCAAACAGGGGACCGAGGGGTCTATGGCTACACCTTC.

This clone was counted a few times. This chain joins TRBV11-2 and TRBJ1-1, with D uncertain. Germline CDR1 and CDR2: SGHAT and FQNNGV. V was pared by 2 bases and J by 10 bases, with 11 bases between. This CDR3 has 12 residues. The DNA for the CDR3 is TGTGCCAGCAGCTTAAGTCGCTCCGGAGCTTTCTTT. It yields the protein CASSLSRSGAFF.

J is TRBJ2-2 and V is TRBV9, with D tentatively TRBD2 (6 bases). The CDR3 consists of 14 residues. In germline, CDR1 is SGDLS, CDR2 YYNGEE. V was pared by 1 base and J by 6 bases, with 10 bases between. The chain's CDR3 is CASSVMREAGELFF. The CDR3 coding sequence is TGTGCCAGCAGCGTAATGAGGGAGGCCGGGGAGCTGTTTTTT. Drawing the rest from reference TRBV9 and TRBJ2-2, the complete variable domain is DSGVTQTPKHLITATGQRVTLRCSPRSGDLSVYWYQQSLDQGLQFLIQYYNGEERAKGNILERFSAQQFPDLHSELNLSSLELGDSALYFCASSVMREAGELFFGEGSRLTVL.

This sequence joins TRBV6-5 and TRBJ1-2, with a tentative D call TRBD1 (5 bases). Germline lookup yields CDR1 MNHEY and CDR2 SVGAGI. The CDR3 runs 14 residues. The V end lost 4 bases, the J end lost 2 bases, and 11 bases lay between the germline ends. The CDR3 sequence is CASSWNRQNYGYTF. The CDR3 nucleotides are TGTGCCAGCAGTTGGAATCGACAGAACTATGGCTACACCTTC.

The chain uses TRBV5-4 and TRBJ2-3; D possibly corresponds to TRBD2 (5 bases). Germline loops: CDR1 SGHNT, CDR2 YYREEE (reference sequence). Deletions cut 3 bases from V and 0 bases from J, with 14 bases between. This CDR3 has 16 residues. Written as DNA, the CDR3 is TGTGCCAGCAGCTCACTAGAAAAGCATAGCACAGATACGCAGTATTTT. Residues: CASSSLEKHSTDTQYF.

DNA for the CDR3: TGTGCCAGCAGCTTTAGCGGAGGGGCCAAAAACATTCAGTACTTC. As protein: CASSFSGGAKNIQYF. The chain has TRBV7-9 and TRBJ2-4; the D gene is possibly TRBD2 (6 bases). Trimming pared 3 bases from V and 1 base from J, leaving 10 bases between. Germline V gene lookup returns CDR1 SEHNR and CDR2 FQNEAQ (reference sequence). The CDR3 runs 15 residues.